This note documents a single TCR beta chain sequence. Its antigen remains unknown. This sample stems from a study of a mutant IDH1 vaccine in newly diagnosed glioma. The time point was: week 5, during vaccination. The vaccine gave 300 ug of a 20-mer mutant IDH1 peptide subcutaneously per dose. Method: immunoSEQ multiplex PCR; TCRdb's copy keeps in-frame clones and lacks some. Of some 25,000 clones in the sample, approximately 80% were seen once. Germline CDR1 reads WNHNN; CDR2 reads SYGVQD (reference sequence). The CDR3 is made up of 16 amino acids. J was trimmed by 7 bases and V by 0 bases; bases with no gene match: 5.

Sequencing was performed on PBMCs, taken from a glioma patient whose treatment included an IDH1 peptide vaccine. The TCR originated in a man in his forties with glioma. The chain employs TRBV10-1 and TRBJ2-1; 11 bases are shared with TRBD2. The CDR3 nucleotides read TGCGCCAGCAGTGAGTCACGTAGCGGGAGGGCTAATGAGCAGTTCTTC. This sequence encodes CASSESRSGRANEQFF.